The 19 T cell receptor beta chains given below trace back to one sample, sequenced in a study of T cell responses to AZD1222 COVID-19 vaccine. Method: immunoSEQ multiplex PCR; TCRdb's copy keeps in-frame clones and lacks some. Of 70,000 to 90,000 clones listed, roughly 87% are singletons. This specimen was peripheral blood, taken on day 0 of AZD1222 vaccination. These receptor sequences come from an adult in good health.

J is TRBJ1-5 and V is TRBV6-2 or TRBV6-3, with TRBD1 matching over 9 bases. This CDR3 region has 16 residues. V trimming: 6 bases; J trimming: 6 bases; junction bases outside the gene matches: 12. Germline CDR1 is MNHEY and CDR2 is SVGEGT. The CDR3: CASSPARTGVGQPQHF. DNA of the CDR3: TGTGCCAGCAGCCCCGCCCGGACAGGGGTCGGTCAGCCCCAGCATTTT.

This chain uses TRBV7-9 with TRBJ1-5, with D unresolved. CDR1 SEHNR and CDR2 FQNEAQ come from the germline V gene (reference sequence). This CDR3 comprises 14 residues. The germline V and J ends were trimmed by 3 bases and 7 bases, with 13 bases remaining between them. The CDR3 loop reads CASSLGAQGQPQHF. The CDR3 DNA sequence: TGTGCCAGCAGCTTGGGAGCGCAAGGGCAGCCCCAGCATTTT.

The V and J genes are TRBV7-8 and TRBJ1-2; a weak D match, TRBD1 (6 bases). The CDR3 contains 15 residues. Germline CDR1 and CDR2: SGHVS and FQNEAQ. V was shortened by 1 base and J by 8 bases, with 17 bases between the two germline ends. Written as DNA, the CDR3 is TGTGCCAGCAGCTTAGATAGGGGGGCCTCTTGGGGCTACACCTTC. This sequence encodes CASSLDRGASWGYTF. Variable domain in full (rest from reference TRBV7-8 and TRBJ1-2): GAGVSQSPRYKVAKRGQDVALRCDPISGHVSLFWYQQALGQGPEFLTYFQNEAQLDKSGLPSDRFFAERPEGSVSTLKIQRTQQEDSAVYLCASSLDRGASWGYTFGSGTRLTVV.

The CDR3 DNA sequence: TGTGCCAGCAGTTACGGGGTGACCTATAATTCACCCCTCCACTTT. Its translation: CASSYGVTYNSPLHF. The rearrangement uses TRBV6-5 and TRBJ1-6; D not certain. Germline V gene data show CDR1 as MNHEY and CDR2 as SVGAGI. The CDR3 has 15 residues. V lost 2 bases to trimming and J lost 2 bases, with 7 bases between them.

DNA for the CDR3: TGTGCCAGCAGCCCGGGGGTAAGGGGGGAGACCCAGTACTTC. This encodes CASSPGVRGETQYF. This chain connects TRBV3-1 (or the pseudogene TRBV3-2) to TRBJ2-5; perhaps D is TRBD1 or TRBD2 (6 bases each). This CDR3 spans 14 amino acids. Germline V gene data show CDR1 as LGHDT and CDR2 as YNNKEL (reference sequence). Trimming shortened V by 4 bases and J by 5 bases, and 14 bases separated the two germline ends.

This chain joins TRBV2 and TRBJ2-7; 10 bases agree with TRBD2. The V and J ends lost 0 bases and 3 bases, in that order; junction bases with no gene match: 5. The CDR3 is 16 residues long. Germline CDR1 is SNHLY and CDR2 is FYNNEI. CDR3 protein: CASSEARTSGIYEQYF. Here the CDR3 DNA reads TGTGCCAGCAGTGAAGCGAGGACTAGCGGAATCTACGAGCAGTACTTC.

The V gene is TRBV18, the J gene TRBJ2-4; maybe TRBD2 (6 bases). Germline loops: CDR1 KGHSH, CDR2 LQKENI. The CDR3 runs 13 residues. Trimming shortened V by 5 bases and J by 9 bases, and 14 bases separated the two germline ends. The CDR3 coding sequence is TGTGCCAGCTCATTAGCGTCGGAGGGCATTCAGTACTTC. It encodes CASSLASEGIQYF.

This rearrangement joins TRBV7-9 to TRBJ1-1; 7 bases line up with TRBD1. The CDR3 totals 14 residues. V was clipped by 3 bases and J by 4 bases; unmatched bases: 5. The germline gives CDR1 SEHNR, CDR2 FQNEAQ (reference sequence). The CDR3 here is CASSLTGTLTEAFF. CDR3 in DNA: TGTGCCAGCAGCTTGACAGGGACCCTCACTGAAGCTTTCTTT.

The CDR3, as DNA: TGTGCCAGTAGTACCCGGGACGCCGGGGATCAGCCCCAGCATTTT. This translates into CASSTRDAGDQPQHF. The chain couples TRBV19 to TRBJ1-5; D possibly corresponds to TRBD1 (5 bases). The germline gives CDR1 LNHDA, CDR2 SQIVND (reference sequence). Trimming shortened V by 4 bases and J by 5 bases, and 15 bases separated the two germline ends. The CDR3 runs to 15 residues.

The chain combines TRBV10-2 with TRBJ2-1; tentatively, D is TRBD2 (7 bases). Germline CDR1 is WSHSY and CDR2 is SAAADI. The CDR3 runs to 16 residues. Trimming took off 2 bases at V and 0 bases at J, with 11 bases between the two ends. The CDR3 region is CASSERRGHSYNEQFF. The CDR3 region has the DNA TGCGCCAGCAGTGAGAGGCGGGGGCACTCCTACAATGAGCAGTTCTTC.

This rearrangement joins TRBV15 to TRBJ2-5; 9 positions agree with TRBD2. This CDR3 contains 16 residues. V lost 3 bases to trimming and J lost 2 bases; unmatched junction nucleotides: 7. The germline CDR1 and CDR2 sequences are LNHNV and YYDKDF (reference sequence). The chain's CDR3 is CATSSQRLAVQETQYF. The CDR3 region has the DNA TGTGCCACCAGCAGCCAGAGACTAGCGGTACAAGAGACCCAGTACTTC.

The V gene is TRBV5-6, the J gene TRBJ1-5, with TRBD1 identical over 9 bases. In germline, CDR1 is SGHDT, CDR2 YYEEEE. CDR3 length: 16 amino acids. The trim removed 2 bases at V and 1 base at J, leaving 4 bases unmatched. The CDR3: CASSLGTGLSNQPQHF. The DNA of the CDR3 is TGTGCCAGCAGCTTAGGGACAGGGCTGAGCAATCAGCCCCAGCATTTT. The variable domain in full, completed from reference TRBV5-6 and TRBJ1-5, reads DAGVTQSPTHLIKTRGQQVTLRCSPKSGHDTVSWYQQALGQGPQFIFQYYEEEERQRGNFPDRFSGHQFPNYSSELNVNALLLGDSALYLCASSLGTGLSNQPQHFGDGTRLSIL.

This clone came up a few times. This chain links TRBV30 with TRBJ1-5, with D hard to call. Germline values: CDR1 GTSNPN, CDR2 SVGIG (reference sequence). There are 12 residues in the CDR3. Deletions cut 6 bases from V and 3 bases from J, with 9 bases between. The CDR3 region has the DNA TGTGCCTGTTCGAGGGACAATCAGCCCCAGCATTTT. Protein sequence: CACSRDNQPQHF.

This clone was found once. The V and J genes are TRBV5-5 and TRBJ1-5; TRBD1 is a possible D gene (5 bases). The CDR3 totals 15 residues. V lost 5 bases and J lost 7, with 19 bases in between. The V gene's germline CDR1 is SGHKS and CDR2 YYEKEE (reference sequence). CDR3 in DNA: TGTGCCAGCAGTGGCCTCCAGGGTTCTGGACAGCCCCAGCATTTT. The encoded protein is CASSGLQGSGQPQHF.

In its sample, this clone was seen a few times. CDR3 loop: CASSVAGREDGYTF. The CDR3 DNA is TGTGCCAGCAGTGTTGCCGGCCGGGAGGATGGCTACACCTTC. V gene TRBV2 combines with J gene TRBJ1-2; D is uncertain. V lost 4 bases to trimming and J lost 6 bases, with 15 bases between them. In germline, CDR1 is SNHLY, CDR2 FYNNEI. This CDR3 has 14 residues.

This clone was observed a few times. This rearrangement joins TRBV7-2 to TRBJ1-4; 9 bases fit TRBD1. This CDR3 spans 16 amino acids. CDR1 is SGHTA, CDR2 FQGNSA, per germline. With 5 bases clipped from V and 3 bases from J, the junction kept 7 bases outside the gene matches. The CDR3: CASSREQGASNEKLFF. The CDR3 nucleotides are TGTGCCAGCAGCCGCGAACAGGGGGCGTCTAATGAAAAACTGTTTTTT.

CDR3 nucleotide sequence: TGTGCCAGCAGTTCGTTATTGGGAGGGACTGAAGCTTTCTTT. Protein sequence: CASSSLLGGTEAFF. V gene TRBV2 combines with J gene TRBJ1-1; D is unclear. This CDR3 has 14 residues. CDR1 SNHLY and CDR2 FYNNEI come from the germline V gene. V was trimmed by 5 bases and J by 5 bases, leaving 15 bases between them.

This CDR3 is CASSPPLGQGLGGLYEQYF. CDR3 bases: TGTGCCAGCAGCCCCCCCCTCGGACAGGGTCTAGGGGGACTCTACGAGCAGTACTTC. The chain couples TRBV6-2 or TRBV6-3 to TRBJ2-7; TRBD1 matches at 8 bases. Germline trimming cut 6 bases from V and 3 bases from J; bases unmatched to any gene: 22. CDR1 and CDR2 (germline): MNHEY, SVGEGT. This CDR3 has 19 residues.

V usage is TRBV11-3 and J usage is TRBJ1-3; TRBD1 aligns across 10 bases. This CDR3 region has 16 residues. J gave up 3 bases and V 4 bases, and 6 bases lay outside the gene matches. The germline gives CDR1 SGHNT, CDR2 YENEEA. CDR3 bases: TGTGCCAGCAGCTACGGGACAGGGGCTGGTGGAAACACCATATATTTT. Residues: CASSYGTGAGGNTIYF.